Shown below are 11 T cell receptor beta chains from a single sample sequenced in a study of blood T cell repertoires in COVID-19. Assay: immunoSEQ multiplex PCR; the TCRdb copy retains only in-frame clones and omits some. The sample yields about 130,000 clones, over 80% seen once. The sequenced sample consisted of peripheral blood. Source of these receptors: a man in his fifties or sixties with acute or convalescent COVID-19.

The table lists this clone with a count of one. This sequence joins TRBV12-5 and TRBJ1-3; TRBD1 matches at 7 bases. Germline V gene data show CDR1 as LGHNT and CDR2 as FRNRAP. V gave up 1 base and J gave up 0 bases; unmatched junction bases: 9. The CDR3 has 18 amino acids. The DNA of the CDR3 is TGTGCTAGTGGTTTGGAGCAGGACAGGTTCACCTCTGGAAACACCATATATTTT. This translates into CASGLEQDRFTSGNTIYF.

The chain combines TRBV4-1 with TRBJ1-6; 8 bases align to TRBD1. The CDR3 consists of 15 residues. V shed 0 bases, J shed 10 bases, and the junction held 5 bases outside the gene matches. Germline V gene lookup returns CDR1 MGHRA and CDR2 YSYEKL. In DNA form, the CDR3 reads TGCGCCAGCAGCCAAGATGACAGGGGTTGGTCACCCCTCCACTTT. Protein product: CASSQDDRGWSPLHF.

Only one count was recorded for this clone. The CDR3 spells CASSPLAGVPYEQYF. The CDR3 coding sequence is TGCGCCAGCAGCCCTCTCGCGGGAGTACCCTACGAGCAGTACTTC. The genes are TRBV5-1 and TRBJ2-7; 7 bases fit TRBD2. The germline CDR1 and CDR2 sequences are SGHRS and YFSETQ. V lost 4 bases and J lost 2; bases outside the gene matches: 9. CDR3 length: 15 amino acids.

J is TRBJ2-7 and V is TRBV28; 12 nucleotides align to TRBD2. Germline assignment: CDR1 MDHEN and CDR2 SYDVKM. V shed 5 bases and J 6 bases; nucleotides not matched to a gene: 11. This CDR3 has 16 amino acids. CDR3 in amino acids: CASSPLAGGSLGEQYF. CDR3 sequence (DNA): TGTGCCAGCAGTCCTCTAGCGGGAGGGTCCCTCGGCGAGCAGTACTTC. Full variable domain (missing parts from reference TRBV28 and TRBJ2-7): DVKVTQSSRYLVKRTGEKVFLECVQDMDHENMFWYRQDPGLGLRLIYFSYDVKMKEKGDIPEGYSVSREKKERFSLILESASTNQTSMYLCASSPLAGGSLGEQYFGPGTRLTVT.

The chain combines TRBV2 with TRBJ2-7; D may be TRBD1 (5 bases). V shed 6 bases and J shed 2 bases, with 11 bases lying between them. Per the germline V gene, CDR1 is SNHLY and CDR2 is FYNNEI. This CDR3 contains 13 residues. The CDR3 is CASREQVTYEQYF. The CDR3, as DNA: TGTGCCAGCAGAGAACAGGTAACCTACGAGCAGTACTTC. The full variable domain, completed using reference TRBV2 and TRBJ2-7, is EPEVTQTPSHQVTQMGQEVILRCVPISNHLYFYWYRQILGQKVEFLVSFYNNEISEKSEIFDDQFSVERPDGSNFTLKIRSTKLEDSAMYFCASREQVTYEQYFGPGTRLTVT.

The chain links TRBV4-1 to TRBJ1-4; 9 nucleotides agree with TRBD1. The CDR3 extends over 16 amino acids. Germline V gene sequence: CDR1 MGHRA, CDR2 YSYEKL. J lost 1 base, V lost 5 bases, and 5 bases had no gene match. This chain's CDR3 is CASSSTGGITNEKLFF. CDR3 in DNA: TGCGCCAGCAGCTCTACAGGGGGCATAACTAATGAAAAACTGTTTTTT.

V and J are TRBV15 and TRBJ1-4; no clear D. The germline gives CDR1 LNHNV, CDR2 YYDKDF (reference sequence). Trimming removed 5 bases from V and 8 bases from J, with 12 bases in between. The CDR3 extends over 13 amino acids. CDR3 DNA: TGTGCCACCAGCGTAGGACTAAACGAAAAACTGTTTTTT. It yields the protein CATSVGLNEKLFF.

The V call is TRBV28, the J call TRBJ1-2; D is uncertain. Trimming took 5 bases from V and 6 from J, leaving 13 bases between them. CDR1 MDHEN and CDR2 SYDVKM come from the germline V gene. The CDR3 length is 13 residues. Here the CDR3 DNA reads TGTGCCAGCAGTCCCCGAAGAGGCCATGGCTACACCTTC. It encodes CASSPRRGHGYTF.

V gene TRBV9 combines with J gene TRBJ2-7; 9 bases line up with TRBD2. The germline gives CDR1 SGDLS, CDR2 YYNGEE. V dropped 4 bases and J dropped 4; count of bases not matched to a gene: 9. The CDR3 has 15 residues. The CDR3 sequence: CASSPNPAGGYEQYF. The CDR3 DNA sequence: TGTGCCAGCAGCCCCAACCCAGCGGGGGGTTACGAGCAGTACTTC. Together with reference TRBV9 and TRBJ2-7, the CDR3 gives the full variable domain: DSGVTQTPKHLITATGQRVTLRCSPRSGDLSVYWYQQSLDQGLQFLIQYYNGEERAKGNILERFSAQQFPDLHSELNLSSLELGDSALYFCASSPNPAGGYEQYFGPGTRLTVT.

The gene calls are TRBV6-1 and TRBJ2-1, with a tentative D call TRBD1 (7 bases). The germline gives CDR1 MNHNS, CDR2 SASEGT. The CDR3 contains 18 residues. Between the trimmed V and J ends, which lost 0 bases and 0 bases, there was a span of 15 bases. Written as DNA, the CDR3 is TGTGCCAGCAGTGAAGCCGGCAGGGGGGCTGTCTCCTACAATGAGCAGTTCTTC. Translated: CASSEAGRGAVSYNEQFF.

V is TRBV5-1 and J is TRBJ2-1, with 12 bases identical to TRBD2. In germline, CDR1 is SGHRS, CDR2 YFSETQ. There are 17 residues in the CDR3. The ends lost 4 bases at V and 7 bases at J; junction bases unmatched: 12. This chain's CDR3 is CASSPPRTSGTSNEQFF. CDR3 bases: TGCGCCAGCAGCCCCCCCCGGACTAGCGGGACTTCGAATGAGCAGTTCTTC. Variable domain in full (rest from reference TRBV5-1 and TRBJ2-1): KAGVTQTPRYLIKTRGQQVTLSCSPISGHRSVSWYQQTPGQGLQFLFEYFSETQRNKGNFPGRFSGRQFSNSRSEMNVSTLELGDSALYLCASSPPRTSGTSNEQFFGPGTRLTVL.